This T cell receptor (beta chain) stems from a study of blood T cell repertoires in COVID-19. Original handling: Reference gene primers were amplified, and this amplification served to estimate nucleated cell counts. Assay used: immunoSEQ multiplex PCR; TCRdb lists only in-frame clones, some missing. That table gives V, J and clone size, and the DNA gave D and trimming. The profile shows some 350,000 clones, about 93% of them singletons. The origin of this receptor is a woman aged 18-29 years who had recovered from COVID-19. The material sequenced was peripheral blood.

In nucleotides, the CDR3 is TGTGCCAGCAGTTTTGTCAGACAGGGGGCGGATGGCTACACCTTC. Translated: CASSFVRQGADGYTF. The V gene is TRBV6-2 or TRBV6-3, the J gene TRBJ1-2, with 10 bases that match TRBD1. This CDR3 contains 15 residues. Trimming removed 4 bases from V and 6 bases from J; junction bases left unmatched: 8. Germline CDR1 MNHEY, CDR2 SVGEGT.